The 8 T cell receptor beta chains given below trace back to one sample, sequenced in a study of CD8 T cells in Susac syndrome. RNA, at about 0.45 to 1 ug, was reverse transcribed with random hexamers. One entry per CDR3 protein results from TCRdb running MiXCR on the immunoSEQ multiplex PCR reads. The profile shows hundreds of thousands of distinct CDR3 sequences, 89% of them singletons. The sequenced sample was CD8+ T cells from PBMCs. The receptors were gathered from a human donor with multiple sclerosis.

This chain links TRBV14 with TRBJ2-4; 9 bases align to TRBD1. J lost 8 bases, V lost 5 bases, and 10 bases had no gene match. Germline-derived CDR1 and CDR2 are SGHDN and FVKESK. This CDR3 is built from 15 residues. CDR3 sequence reads: CASSDPGQGVDIQYF. CDR3 nucleotide sequence: TGTGCCAGCAGCGACCCGGGACAGGGTGTGGACATTCAGTACTTC. Full variable domain (rest looked up from reference TRBV14 and TRBJ2-4): EAGVTQFPSHSVIEKGQTVTLRCDPISGHDNLYWYRRVMGKEIKFLLHFVKESKQDESGMPNNRFLAERTGGTYSTLKVQPAELEDSGVYFCASSDPGQGVDIQYFGAGTRLSVL.

The genes are TRBV28 and TRBJ2-1, with unresolved D. CDR3 length: 10 residues. CDR1 and CDR2 from the germline V gene are MDHEN and SYDVKM. V was trimmed by 5 bases and J by 9 bases, leaving 5 bases between them. CDR3 bases: TGTGCCAGCAGTGACGCTGAGCAGTTCTTC. The encoded protein is CASSDAEQFF.

J is TRBJ1-4 and V is TRBV11-2; D gene unclear. V lost 4 bases and J 6 bases, leaving 9 bases between the germline ends. This CDR3 contains 13 residues. Germline V gene lookup returns CDR1 SGHAT and CDR2 FQNNGV. The CDR3 coding sequence is TGTGCCAGCAGCTCGAGGATTGATGAAAAACTGTTTTTT. Amino acids: CASSSRIDEKLFF.

The V gene is TRBV9, the J gene TRBJ2-1, with 7 bases aligning to TRBD2. Germline V CDR1 and CDR2: SGDLS, YYNGEE. The CDR3 spans 14 residues. J lost 4 bases, V lost 5 bases, and 6 bases had no gene match. CDR3 protein: CASRGGREYNEQFF. The DNA for the CDR3 is TGTGCCAGCAGGGGAGGGAGGGAGTACAATGAGCAGTTCTTC.

The chain links TRBV7-2 to TRBJ2-7; 11 bases match TRBD2. The J segment lost 3 bases and the V segment lost 1 base, leaving 2 bases of the junction unmatched. In germline, CDR1 is SGHTA, CDR2 FQGNSA. The CDR3 has 15 amino acids. CDR3 protein: CASSLEGTSGYEQYF. DNA for the CDR3: TGTGCCAGCAGCTTAGAGGGGACTAGCGGCTACGAGCAGTACTTC.

A single count supports this clonotype. The chain carries TRBV20-1 and TRBJ2-5; TRBD2 matches at 7 bases. Germline CDR1 DFQATT, CDR2 SNEGSKA (reference sequence). This CDR3 contains 16 residues. V dropped 2 bases and J dropped 5; count of bases not matched to a gene: 14. The CDR3: CSARSTIRTSMETQYF. The CDR3 DNA reads as TGCAGTGCTAGATCCACAATTAGGACTAGTATGGAGACCCAGTACTTC.

The V and J genes are TRBV12-3 or TRBV12-4 and TRBJ2-1; D ambiguous. Trimming took 4 bases from V and 8 from J, leaving 15 bases between them. There are 14 residues in the CDR3. Written as DNA, the CDR3 is TGTGCCAGCAGTTCAGGCCTATCCTATGATGAGCAGTTCTTC. Protein: CASSSGLSYDEQFF.

The rearrangement uses TRBV4-3 and TRBJ2-7; 8 bases align to TRBD2. The CDR3 is made up of 14 amino acids. Germline-derived CDR1 and CDR2 are LGHNA and YSLEER. Trimming removed 4 bases from V and 6 bases from J; junction bases left unmatched: 8. CDR3 sequence: CASSPGLAISEQYF. The CDR3 nucleotides read TGCGCCAGCAGCCCAGGACTAGCCATCTCCGAGCAGTACTTC.